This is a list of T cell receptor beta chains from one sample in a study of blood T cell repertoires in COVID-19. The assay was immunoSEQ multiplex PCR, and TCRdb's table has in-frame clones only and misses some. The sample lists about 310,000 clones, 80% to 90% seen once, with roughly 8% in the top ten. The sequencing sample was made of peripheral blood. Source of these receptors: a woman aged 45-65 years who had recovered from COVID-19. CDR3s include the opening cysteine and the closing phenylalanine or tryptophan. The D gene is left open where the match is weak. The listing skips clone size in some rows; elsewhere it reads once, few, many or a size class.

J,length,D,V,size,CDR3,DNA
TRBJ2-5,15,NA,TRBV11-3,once,CASSLGGHGGETQYF,TGTGCCAGCAGCTTAGGAGGACACGGGGGAGAGACCCAGTACTTC
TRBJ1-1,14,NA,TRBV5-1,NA,CASSLDNRGTEAFF,TGCGCCAGCAGCTTGGACAACCGAGGCACTGAAGCTTTCTTT
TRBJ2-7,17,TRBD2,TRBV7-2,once,CASSLGGLAGASYEQYF,TGTGCCAGCAGCTTAGGGGGTCTAGCGGGGGCGTCCTACGAGCAGTACTTC
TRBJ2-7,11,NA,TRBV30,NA,CAWSVLSEQYF,TGTGCCTGGAGTGTACTATCTGAGCAGTACTTC
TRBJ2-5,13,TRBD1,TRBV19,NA,CASSETGEETQYF,TGTGCCAGTAGTGAGACAGGGGAGGAGACCCAGTACTTC
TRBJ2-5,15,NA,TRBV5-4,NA,CASSFAGTGQETQYF,TGTGCCAGCAGCTTCGCCGGTACAGGCCAAGAGACCCAGTACTTC
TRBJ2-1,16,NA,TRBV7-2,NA,CASSIDGLRGRNEQFF,TGTGCCAGCAGCATCGACGGACTAAGAGGTAGGAATGAGCAGTTCTTC
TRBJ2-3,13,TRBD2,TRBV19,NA,CASRREGTDTQYF,TGTGCCAGTAGGCGGGAGGGCACAGATACGCAGTATTTT
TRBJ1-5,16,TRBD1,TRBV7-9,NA,CAGKKQGKRGNQPQHF,TGTGCCGGGAAGAAACAGGGGAAACGGGGAAATCAGCCCCAGCATTTT
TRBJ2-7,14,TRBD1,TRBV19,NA,CASSGTGGPYEQYF,TGTGCCAGTAGCGGGACAGGGGGCCCGTACGAGCAGTACTTC
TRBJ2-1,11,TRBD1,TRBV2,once,CASSVTGQQFF,TGTGCCAGCAGTGTGACAGGGCAGCAGTTCTTC
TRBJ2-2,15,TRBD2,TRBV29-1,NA,CSVAASGRQAGELFF,TGCAGCGTTGCAGCTAGCGGGAGACAAGCCGGGGAGCTGTTTTTT
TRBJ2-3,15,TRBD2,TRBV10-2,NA,CASSTSGGAGDTQYF,TGCGCCAGCAGTACTAGCGGGGGGGCCGGCGATACGCAGTATTTT
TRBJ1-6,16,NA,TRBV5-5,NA,CASSLVGGGLKSPLHF,TGTGCCAGCAGCTTGGTGGGGGGAGGGCTCAAATCACCCCTCCACTTT
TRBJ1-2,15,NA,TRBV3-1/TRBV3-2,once,CASSQAASGSDGYTF,TGTGCCAGCAGCCAAGCGGCCAGTGGGAGCGATGGCTACACCTTC
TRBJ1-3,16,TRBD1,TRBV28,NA,CASSSPGTVAGNTIYF,TGTGCCAGCAGCTCCCCCGGGACAGTGGCTGGAAACACCATATATTTT
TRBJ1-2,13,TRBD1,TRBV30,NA,CAHTGGGNYGYTF,TGTGCCCATACAGGGGGCGGTAACTATGGCTACACCTTC
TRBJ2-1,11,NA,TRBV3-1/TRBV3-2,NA,CAIQGFNEQFF,TGTGCCATACAGGGTTTCAATGAGCAGTTCTTC
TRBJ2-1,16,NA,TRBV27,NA,CASSLRSGGSYNEQFF,TGTGCCAGCAGCCTTCGGTCCGGCGGCTCCTACAATGAGCAGTTCTTC
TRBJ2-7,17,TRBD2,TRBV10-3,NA,CAISEDASGRSSYEQYF,TGTGCCATCAGTGAGGATGCTAGCGGGAGGAGCTCCTACGAGCAGTACTTC
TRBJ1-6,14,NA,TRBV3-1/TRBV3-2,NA,CASSPDSYNSPLHF,TGTGCCAGCAGCCCGGACAGTTATAATTCACCCCTCCACTTT
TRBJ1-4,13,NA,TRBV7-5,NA,CARSKDRGEKLFF,TGTGCCAGAAGCAAGGACAGGGGTGAAAAACTGTTTTTT
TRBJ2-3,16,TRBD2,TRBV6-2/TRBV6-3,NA,CASSRRLAVSTDTQYF,TGTGCCAGCAGTCGTCGACTAGCGGTCAGCACAGATACGCAGTATTTT
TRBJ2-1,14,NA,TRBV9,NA,CASSVGSSGNEQFF,TGTGCCAGCAGCGTTGGGTCTAGTGGGAATGAGCAGTTCTTC
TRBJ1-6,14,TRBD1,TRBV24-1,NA,CATRGTVDNSPLHF,TGTGCCACCAGGGGGACAGTCGATAATTCACCCCTCCACTTT
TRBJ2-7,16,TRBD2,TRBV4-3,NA,CASSQAGGRAAYEQYF,TGCGCCAGCAGCCAAGCGGGGGGACGCGCCGCCTACGAGCAGTACTTC
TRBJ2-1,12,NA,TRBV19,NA,CASSLTRERPFF,TGTGCCAGTAGTCTAACTAGGGAAAGACCGTTCTTC
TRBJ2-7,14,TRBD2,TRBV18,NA,CASTPRGESYEQYF,TGTGCCAGCACCCCTCGGGGGGAGTCCTACGAGCAGTACTTC
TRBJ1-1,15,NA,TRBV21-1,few,CASSNRGPERTEAFF,TGTGCCAGCAGCAACAGGGGCCCGGAGAGGACTGAAGCTTTCTTT
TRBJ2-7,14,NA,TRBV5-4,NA,CASSYRLPPYEQYF,TGTGCCAGCAGTTATCGACTACCTCCCTACGAGCAGTACTTC
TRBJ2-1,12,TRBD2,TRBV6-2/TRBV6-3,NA,CASSYLAGVPFF,TGTGCCAGCAGTTACTTGGCGGGAGTGCCGTTCTTC
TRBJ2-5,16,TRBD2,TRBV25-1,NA,CASSERGRGGQETQYF,TGTGCCAGCAGTGAAAGAGGGCGGGGGGGCCAAGAGACCCAGTACTTC
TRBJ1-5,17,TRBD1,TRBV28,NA,CASSSGTGGWSNQPQHF,TGTGCCAGCAGTTCCGGGACAGGGGGCTGGAGCAATCAGCCCCAGCATTTT
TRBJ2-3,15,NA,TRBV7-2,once,CASSFLVTETDTQYF,TGTGCCAGCAGCTTCTTAGTGACAGAAACAGATACGCAGTATTTT